The source of this T cell receptor beta chain is a study of monozygotic twins with inflammatory bowel disease. Overall study results and limits: Researchers reported no repertoire similarity difference between concordant and discordant twins, possibly from limited power. Healthy co-twins showed greater TCRbeta diversity (inverse Simpson) than IBD patients.

The CDR3 covers 14 residues. CDR1 and CDR2 from the germline V gene are ENHRY and SYGVKD. Total RNA, at 3,000 to 4,500 ng, went into every TCR library. Template switching appended UMIs that held a 6-nucleotide sample barcode. Following a re-call of the 5' RACE reads, TCRdb has one entry per CDR3 protein and lacks DNA. The repertoire table contains fewer than 110,000 distinct CDR3 sequences. Of note for this clonotype: Antigen unknown.

Sequencing was performed on blood. This receptor was obtained from a human donor with ulcerative colitis or Crohn's disease, or a healthy co-twin of an affected twin (not recorded which). The J gene is TRBJ1-6, the V gene TRBV10-3. CDR3 region: CAISEAEVNSPLHF.